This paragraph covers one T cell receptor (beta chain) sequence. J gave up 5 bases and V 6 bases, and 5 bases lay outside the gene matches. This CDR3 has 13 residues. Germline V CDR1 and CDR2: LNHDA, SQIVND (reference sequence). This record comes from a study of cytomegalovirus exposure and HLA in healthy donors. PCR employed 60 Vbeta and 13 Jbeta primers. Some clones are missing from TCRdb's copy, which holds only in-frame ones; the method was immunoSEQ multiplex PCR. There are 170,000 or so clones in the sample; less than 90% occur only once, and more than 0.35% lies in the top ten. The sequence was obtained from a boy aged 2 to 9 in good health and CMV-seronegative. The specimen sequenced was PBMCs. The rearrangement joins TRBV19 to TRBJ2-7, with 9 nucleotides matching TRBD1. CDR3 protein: CASSDRGVNEQYF. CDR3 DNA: TGTGCCAGTAGCGACAGGGGGGTAAACGAGCAGTACTTC. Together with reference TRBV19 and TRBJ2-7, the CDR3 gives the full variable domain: DGGITQSPKYLFRKEGQNVTLSCEQNLNHDAMYWYRQDPGQGLRLIYYSQIVNDFQKGDIAEGYSVSREKKESFPLTVTSAQKNPTAFYLCASSDRGVNEQYFGPGTRLTVT.